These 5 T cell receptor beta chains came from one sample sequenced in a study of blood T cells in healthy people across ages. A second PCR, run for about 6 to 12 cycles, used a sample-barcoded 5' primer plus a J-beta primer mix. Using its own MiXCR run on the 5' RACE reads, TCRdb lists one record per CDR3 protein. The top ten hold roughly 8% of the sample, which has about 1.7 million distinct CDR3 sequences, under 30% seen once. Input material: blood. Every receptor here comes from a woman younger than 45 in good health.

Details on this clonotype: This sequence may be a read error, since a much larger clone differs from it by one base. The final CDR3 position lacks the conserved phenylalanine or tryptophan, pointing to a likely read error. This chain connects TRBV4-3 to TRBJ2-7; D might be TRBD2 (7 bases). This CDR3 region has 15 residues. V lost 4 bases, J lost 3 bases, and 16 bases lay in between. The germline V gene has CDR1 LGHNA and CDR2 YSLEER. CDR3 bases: TGCGCCAGCAGCCCAATCCTAGGGGGGGGCTACGAGCAGTACATC. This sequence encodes CASSPILGGGYEQYI.

The CDR3 nucleotides are TGTGCCACCAGTGCCGAAGGACCTCCCGGGGAGCTGTTTTTT. Its translation: CATSAEGPPGELFF. The chain carries TRBV24-1 and TRBJ2-2, with D unresolved. This CDR3 has 14 residues. Germline assignment: CDR1 KGHDR and CDR2 SFDVKD. Trimming shortened V by 5 bases and J by 6 bases, and 12 bases separated the two germline ends.

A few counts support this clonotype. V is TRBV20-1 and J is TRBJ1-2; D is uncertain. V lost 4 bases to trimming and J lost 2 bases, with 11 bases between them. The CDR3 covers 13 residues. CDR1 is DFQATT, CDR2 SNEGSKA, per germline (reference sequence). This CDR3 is CSATGLMNYGYTF. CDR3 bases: TGCAGTGCTACTGGACTGATGAACTATGGCTACACCTTC.

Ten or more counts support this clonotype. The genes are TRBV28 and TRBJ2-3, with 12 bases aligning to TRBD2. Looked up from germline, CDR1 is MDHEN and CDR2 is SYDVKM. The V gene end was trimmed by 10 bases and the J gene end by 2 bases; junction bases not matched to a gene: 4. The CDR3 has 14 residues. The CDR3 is CAITSGGLTDTQYF. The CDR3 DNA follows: TGTGCCATCACTAGCGGGGGGCTCACAGATACGCAGTATTTT. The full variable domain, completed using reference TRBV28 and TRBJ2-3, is DVKVTQSSRYLVKRTGEKVFLECVQDMDHENMFWYRQDPGLGLRLIYFSYDVKMKEKGDIPEGYSVSREKKERFSLILESASTNQTSMYLCAITSGGLTDTQYFGPGTRLTVL.

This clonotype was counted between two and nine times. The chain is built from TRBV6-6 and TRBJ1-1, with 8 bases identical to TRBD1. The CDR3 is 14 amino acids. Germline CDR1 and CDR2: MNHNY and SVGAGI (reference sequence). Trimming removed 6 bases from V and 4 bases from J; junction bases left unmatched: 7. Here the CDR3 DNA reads TGTGCCAGCAGAGACAGGGGAAGGGTCACTGAAGCTTTCTTT. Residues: CASRDRGRVTEAFF.